The 2 T cell receptor beta chains below were found in one sample sequenced in a study of CD8 T cells in ankylosing spondylitis. TCRdb redid the calling of the 5' RACE reads with MiXCR, one entry per CDR3 protein. The sample shows roughly 230,000 distinct CDR3 sequences, 18% of them seen only once. Sample: blood, either unsorted or a sorted T cell fraction (not recorded which). The receptors were gathered from a male donor with ankylosing spondylitis or in good health (not recorded which).

This clonotype was seen repeatedly, ten times or more. The chain couples TRBV5-1 to TRBJ2-7, with 12 bases fitting TRBD1. Germline loops: CDR1 SGHRS, CDR2 YFSETQ. V dropped 5 bases and J dropped 6; count of bases not matched to a gene: 9. CDR3 size: 15 residues. CDR3 sequence reads: CASRLGTGGFLEQYF. CDR3 coding DNA: TGCGCCAGCAGACTCGGGACAGGGGGCTTTCTCGAGCAGTACTTC.

This clonotype was detected only a few times. This chain links TRBV7-9 with TRBJ2-2, with D perhaps matching TRBD1 (5 bases). CDR3 length equals 15 residues. Germline lookup yields CDR1 SEHNR and CDR2 FQNEAQ (reference sequence). V was trimmed by 3 bases and J by 0 bases, leaving 8 bases between them. The CDR3 DNA sequence: TGTGCCAGCAGCTTTTACAGGACGAACACCGGGGAGCTGTTTTTT. This translates into CASSFYRTNTGELFF.